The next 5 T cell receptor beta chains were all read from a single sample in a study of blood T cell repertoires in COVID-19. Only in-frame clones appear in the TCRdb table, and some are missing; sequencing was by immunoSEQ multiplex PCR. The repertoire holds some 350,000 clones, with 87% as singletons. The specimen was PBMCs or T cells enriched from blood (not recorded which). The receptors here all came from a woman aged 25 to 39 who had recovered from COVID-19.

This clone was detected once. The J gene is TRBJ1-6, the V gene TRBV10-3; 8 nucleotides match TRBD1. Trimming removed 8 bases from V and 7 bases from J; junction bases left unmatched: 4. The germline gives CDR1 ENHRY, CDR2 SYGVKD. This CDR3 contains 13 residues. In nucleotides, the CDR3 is TGTGCCATCCGGACAGGGAGGAATTCACCCCTCCACTTT. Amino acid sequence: CAIRTGRNSPLHF.

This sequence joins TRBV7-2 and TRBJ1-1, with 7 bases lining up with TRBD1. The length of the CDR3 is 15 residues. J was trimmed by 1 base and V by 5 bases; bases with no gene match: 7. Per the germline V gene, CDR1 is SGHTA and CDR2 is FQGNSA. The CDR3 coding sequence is TGTGCCAGCAGCACTAGCGGACAGGCGAACACTGAAGCTTTCTTT. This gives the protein CASSTSGQANTEAFF.

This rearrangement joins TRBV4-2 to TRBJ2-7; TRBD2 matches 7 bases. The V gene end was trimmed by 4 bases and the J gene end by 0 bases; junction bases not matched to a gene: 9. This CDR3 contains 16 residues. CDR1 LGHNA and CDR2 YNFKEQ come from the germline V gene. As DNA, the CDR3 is TGTGCCAGCAGCCCACACCAGCGGGACCTCTCCTACGAGCAGTACTTC. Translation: CASSPHQRDLSYEQYF.

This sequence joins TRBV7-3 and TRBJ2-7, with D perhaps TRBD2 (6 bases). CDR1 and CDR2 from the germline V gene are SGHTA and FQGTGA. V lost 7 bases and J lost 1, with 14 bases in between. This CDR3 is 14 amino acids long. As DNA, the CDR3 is TGTGCCAGCAAGACTAGTTCGACGTCCTACGAGCAGTACTTC. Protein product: CASKTSSTSYEQYF.

CDR3 amino acids: CASSPQDRVGDEQFF. DNA for the CDR3: TGTGCCAGCAGCCCCCAGGACAGGGTGGGGGATGAGCAGTTCTTC. V and J are TRBV11-2 and TRBJ2-1; 8 nucleotides line up with TRBD1. The CDR3 consists of 15 residues. V shed 5 bases, J shed 8 bases, and the junction held 11 bases outside the gene matches. CDR1 is SGHAT, CDR2 FQNNGV, per germline. Variable domain in full (rest from reference TRBV11-2 and TRBJ2-1): EAGVAQSPRYKIIEKRQSVAFWCNPISGHATLYWYQQILGQGPKLLIQFQNNGVVDDSQLPKDRFSAERLKGVDSTLKIQPAKLEDSAVYLCASSPQDRVGDEQFFGPGTRLTVL.